Listed below are T cell receptor beta chains from one sample, sequenced in a study of shared clonotypes between healthy human individuals. Sequencing used immunoSEQ multiplex PCR; TCRdb keeps in-frame clones, though not all of them. Of about 2.3 million clones detected, about nine tenths appear once; the ten largest clones hold around 0.38%. Sequences were obtained from naive CD4+ T cells from PBMCs. These receptors all come from a man aged 18 to 30 in good health. Some clones in this sample may be carry-over from other donors' samples. Both conserved end residues are part of each CDR3. D genes are given only for firm matches. Size tells how often a clone was seen (once, few, many) or the class of an expanded clone, and some rows leave it out.

abundance	v_gene	d_gene	j_gene	CDR3aa	CDR3nt
once	TRBV7-2	.	TRBJ1-1	CASSLVGRGMNTEAFF	TGTGCCAGCAGCTTAGTGGGGCGGGGCATGAACACTGAAGCTTTCTTT
.	TRBV28	.	TRBJ1-2	CASSSGVNYGYTF	TGTGCCAGCAGTTCGGGGGTGAACTATGGCTACACCTTC
few	TRBV7-9	.	TRBJ2-7	CASSRSSYEQYF	TGTGCCAGCAGCAGGAGCTCCTACGAGCAGTACTTC
.	TRBV5-1	.	TRBJ1-2	CASSLGGADGYTF	TGCGCCAGCAGCCTAGGGGGTGCCGATGGCTACACCTTC
.	TRBV25-1	.	TRBJ2-7	CASSDQRVNEQYF	TGTGCCAGCAGTGACCAAAGGGTAAACGAGCAGTACTTC
.	TRBV30	.	TRBJ1-2	CAWSEVELGGYTF	TGTGCCTGGAGTGAGGTGGAACTGGGTGGCTACACCTTC
.	TRBV11-3	.	TRBJ2-3	CASSLGSTDTQYF	TGTGCCAGCAGCTTGGGCTCCACAGATACGCAGTATTTT
.	TRBV27	TRBD2	TRBJ2-3	CASSFPGTSGKDTQYF	TGTGCCAGCAGTTTTCCAGGGACTAGCGGGAAAGATACGCAGTATTTT
.	TRBV10-3	TRBD1	TRBJ1-2	CAISQNQGGNYGYTF	TGTGCCATCAGTCAAAACCAGGGGGGAAACTATGGCTACACCTTC
.	TRBV6-1	.	TRBJ2-7	CASRAQGRRGYEQYF	TGTGCCAGCAGGGCCCAGGGTCGCCGGGGGTACGAGCAGTACTTC
.	TRBV28	.	TRBJ1-2	CASSSGTTYGYTF	TGTGCCAGCAGTTCCGGGACTACCTATGGCTACACCTTC
.	TRBV30	TRBD1	TRBJ2-5	CAWSVGQGSKQYF	TGTGCCTGGAGTGTGGGACAGGGGTCTAAGCAGTACTTC
.	TRBV5-1	TRBD2	TRBJ2-4	CASSWTSGRAVTKNIQYF	TGCGCCAGCAGCTGGACTAGCGGGAGGGCCGTGACCAAAAACATTCAGTACTTC
.	TRBV6-5	.	TRBJ2-3	CASSYGGSNTDTQYF	TGTGCCAGCAGTTACGGGGGCTCTAACACAGATACGCAGTATTTT
.	TRBV9	TRBD1	TRBJ2-3	CASSDGTELTDTQYF	TGTGCCAGCAGCGACGGGACAGAACTCACAGATACGCAGTATTTT
.	TRBV28	.	TRBJ2-3	CASGDRTDTQYF	TGTGCCAGCGGGGACCGCACAGATACGCAGTATTTT
.	TRBV7-8	.	TRBJ1-2	CASSPARGWAYGYTF	TGTGCCAGCAGTCCCGCTAGGGGCTGGGCCTATGGCTACACCTTC
.	TRBV15	.	TRBJ2-7	CATSRDGVTGGPTLTYEQYF	TGTGCCACCAGCAGAGATGGAGTGACTGGGGGACCAACGCTAACCTACGAGCAGTACTTC
.	TRBV5-4	TRBD1	TRBJ2-5	CASSQKQGAGETQYF	TGTGCCAGCAGCCAGAAACAGGGGGCGGGTGAGACCCAGTACTTC
.	TRBV29-1	TRBD2	TRBJ2-7	CSVEGRGSWSYEQYF	TGCAGCGTTGAAGGACGCGGGAGTTGGTCCTACGAGCAGTACTTC
.	TRBV28	.	TRBJ2-1	CASSSVLHNEQFF	TGTGCCAGCAGTTCCGTACTTCACAATGAGCAGTTCTTC
.	TRBV10-3	TRBD1	TRBJ1-6	CASTLDRVSSPLHF	TGTGCCAGCACTCTGGACAGGGTTAGCTCACCCCTCCACTTT
few	TRBV19	.	TRBJ1-2	CASSMGTRGYGYTF	TGTGCCAGTAGTATGGGCACAAGGGGCTATGGCTACACCTTC
.	TRBV9	.	TRBJ2-1	CASSPILGGSNEQFF	TGTGCCAGCAGCCCCATCCTCGGTGGGAGCAATGAGCAGTTCTTC
.	TRBV28	.	TRBJ2-4	CASSSLTGLAKNIQYF	TGTGCCAGCAGTTCATTGACAGGCTTAGCCAAAAACATTCAGTACTTC
.	TRBV7-3	TRBD1	TRBJ2-7	CASSPGGTGGTSYEQYF	TGTGCCAGCAGCCCCGGCGGGACAGGGGGGACCTCCTACGAGCAGTACTTC
.	TRBV9	.	TRBJ1-2	CASSVALDYGYTF	TGTGCCAGCAGCGTAGCTTTAGACTATGGCTACACCTTC
.	TRBV10-3	.	TRBJ1-1	CAISESGREEEAFF	TGTGCCATCAGTGAGTCGGGGAGGGAAGAAGAAGCTTTCTTT
.	TRBV4-1	.	TRBJ2-3	CASSPGTVSTDTQYF	TGCGCCAGCAGCCCAGGGACGGTTAGCACAGATACGCAGTATTTT
.	TRBV18	TRBD1	TRBJ1-1	CASSDRGTSEAFF	TGTGCCAGCTCGGACAGGGGGACGTCTGAAGCTTTCTTT
.	TRBV29-1	TRBD2	TRBJ2-3	CSVGQSGRVDTQYF	TGCAGCGTTGGTCAGAGCGGGAGAGTAGATACGCAGTATTTT
.	TRBV7-7	.	TRBJ2-7	CASSQSDSRAEQYF	TGTGCCAGCAGCCAGTCGGACTCGCGGGCCGAGCAGTACTTC
.	TRBV5-1	TRBD1	TRBJ2-5	CASSLEGQGETQYF	TGCGCCAGCAGCTTGGAGGGACAGGGGGAGACCCAGTACTTC
.	TRBV10-2	.	TRBJ2-4	CASKQGLAKNIQYF	TGCGCCAGTAAGCAAGGACTAGCCAAAAACATTCAGTACTTC
.	TRBV23-1	.	TRBJ2-1	CASSQLVGFSSYNEQFF	TGCGCCAGCAGTCAATTGGTAGGGTTTTCGTCCTACAATGAGCAGTTCTTC
once	TRBV5-1	TRBD2	TRBJ2-3	CASSLTGLVPDTQYF	TGCGCCAGCAGCCTGACGGGACTAGTTCCCGATACGCAGTATTTT
.	TRBV5-1	.	TRBJ1-5	CASSYSGDSNQPQHF	TGCGCCAGCTCTTATTCAGGGGATAGCAATCAGCCCCAGCATTTT
.	TRBV27	.	TRBJ1-2	CASSLIDGGGYTF	TGTGCCAGCAGTTTAATAGATGGGGGAGGCTACACCTTC
.	TRBV11-2	.	TRBJ2-5	CASVGEETQYF	TGTGCCAGCGTGGGAGAAGAGACCCAGTACTTC
.	TRBV5-1	.	TRBJ1-1	CASSLLQVKGTEAFF	TGCGCCAGCAGCTTGCTACAGGTCAAAGGAACTGAAGCTTTCTTT
.	TRBV15	.	TRBJ2-7	CATSRDLEASYEQYF	TGTGCCACCAGCAGAGATTTAGAGGCCTCCTACGAGCAGTACTTC
.	TRBV2	.	TRBJ2-1	CASSEVGGLYNEQFF	TGTGCCAGCAGTGAAGTTGGGGGGCTCTATAATGAGCAGTTCTTC
.	TRBV13	TRBD1	TRBJ2-7	CASSLTGTYEQYF	TGTGCCAGCAGCTTGACAGGGACCTACGAGCAGTACTTC